This T cell receptor beta chain was retrieved from a study of blood T cell repertoires in COVID-19. Sequencing used immunoSEQ multiplex PCR; TCRdb keeps in-frame clones, though not all of them. The sample shows more than 200,000 clones, around 87% of them seen only once. V lost 8 bases to trimming and J lost 6 bases, with 23 bases between them. Per germline, CDR1 LNHDA and CDR2 SQIVND (reference sequence). The CDR3 sequence is 17 residues long. The sequence came from a woman aged 60-75 years with COVID-19, enrolled during active disease. The specimen was peripheral blood. V usage is TRBV19 and J usage is TRBJ2-6, with unresolved D. CDR3 in DNA: TGTGCCAGTTCGTCGGTGGCAGCCGGAGATCTGGCCAACGTCCTGACTTTC. Protein: CASSSVAAGDLANVLTF. The full variable domain, rest sourced from reference TRBV19 and TRBJ2-6, is DGGITQSPKYLFRKEGQNVTLSCEQNLNHDAMYWYRQDPGQGLRLIYYSQIVNDFQKGDIAEGYSVSREKKESFPLTVTSAQKNPTAFYLCASSSVAAGDLANVLTFGAGSRLTVL.